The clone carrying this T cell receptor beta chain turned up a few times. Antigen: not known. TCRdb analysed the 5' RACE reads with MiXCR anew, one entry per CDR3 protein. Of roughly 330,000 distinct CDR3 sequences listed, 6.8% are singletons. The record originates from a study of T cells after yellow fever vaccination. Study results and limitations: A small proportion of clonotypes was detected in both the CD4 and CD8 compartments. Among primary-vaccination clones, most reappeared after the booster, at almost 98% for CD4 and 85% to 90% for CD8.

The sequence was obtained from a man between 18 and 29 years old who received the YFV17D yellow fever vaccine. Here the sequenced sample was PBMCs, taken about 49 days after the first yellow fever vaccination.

The CDR3 is CASRDGPRQETQYF. DNA of the CDR3: TGTGCCAGCAGGGACGGACCTCGACAAGAGACCCAGTACTTC. The chain is built from TRBV6-1 and TRBJ2-5, with D unclear. With 6 bases removed from V and 2 bases from J, the gap between germline ends came to 13 bases. This CDR3 is built from 14 residues. In germline, CDR1 is MNHNS, CDR2 SASEGT.